This T cell receptor beta chain stems from a study of blood T cell repertoires in COVID-19. About the study: T cells, B-cell-depleted T cells, or PBMCs supplied cDNA or gDNA.

Profiling relied on immunoSEQ multiplex PCR, and the TCRdb table lists in-frame clones only, not all of them. The sample carries 80,000 to 100,000 clones, about 90% recorded once. Seattle patient enrollment occurred during active infection, with longitudinal follow-up thereafter. The sequencing input was peripheral blood. The sequence came from a man aged 45-60 years with COVID-19, enrolled during active disease.

The CDR3 here is CASIRGGGTEAFF. In nucleotides, the CDR3 is TGTGCCAGCATTCGAGGTGGTGGCACTGAAGCTTTCTTT. V and J are TRBV6-5 and TRBJ1-1; D remains unclear. The germline V gene has CDR1 MNHEY and CDR2 SVGAGI. Trimming removed 7 bases from V and 4 bases from J, with 13 bases in between. The CDR3 length is 13 residues.